This T cell receptor (beta chain) was sequenced during a study of CD8 T cells in ankylosing spondylitis. V lost 1 base and J lost 4, with 11 bases in between. The CDR3 contains 14 residues. CDR1 is LGHNA and CDR2 is YSLEER in the germline V gene. This clonotype was observed at least ten times. Its antigen remains unknown. In making TCR beta libraries, quantitative 5'-RACE with molecular barcodes was used. TCRdb independently ran MiXCR on the 5' RACE reads; one entry per CDR3 protein. The table shows approximately 150,000 distinct CDR3 sequences, with under 45% occurring only once. Study-level findings and limits: Several highly homologous variants made up a TCR beta motif that seemed to typify ankylosing spondylitis blood. Disease-linked clones bore a CD8+ phenotype, appearing relatively rarely in peripheral blood. The study looked at matched synovial fluid samples from ankylosing spondylitis patients. Disease-linked clones were reported to be significantly enriched there.

The source of this sequence is a male donor with ankylosing spondylitis. Specimen: synovial fluid, either unsorted or a sorted T cell fraction (not recorded which). V gene TRBV4-3 combines with J gene TRBJ2-7; D is unclear. Written as DNA, the CDR3 is TGCGCCAGCAGCCAAGGGGTGGCTCAATACGAGCAGTACTTC. It is translated as CASSQGVAQYEQYF.